The entry below describes one T cell receptor beta chain. This clone's antigen is unknown. No much larger clonotype is one base removed from it; base qualities were not supplied. The record originates from a study of graft-versus-host responses after intestinal transplantation (dated by TCRdb to about 2021). Background for the entire study: Multivisceral, liver-intestinal, or isolated intestinal transplants were received by the recipients. Instead of going to the commercial service, samples from a few later patients were sequenced in-house on an Illumina MiSeq and processed with MiXCR. Anti-thymocyte globulin induction was given to all recipients, followed by maintenance tacrolimus and steroids for 2 to 4 years. Graft-versus-host and host-versus-graft alloreactive T cell clones were tracked in the graft, circulation and bone marrow after intestinal transplantation using bulk TCR-beta CDR3 sequencing. The cohort enrolled approximately 24 intestinal transplant recipients, one of whom was a retransplant, and a few patients without pretransplant specimens were excluded. Donor T cell macrochimerism was defined as a peak of at least 4% donor T cells among recipient peripheral blood mononuclear cells. To identify alloreactive clones, pre-transplant mixed lymphocyte reaction products were sequenced and then compared with unstimulated pre-transplant donor and recipient T cells.

The junction carries 10 bases between V and J, which are trimmed by 0 bases and 7 bases respectively. From a lookup of the germline V gene, CDR1 and CDR2 are MRHNA and SNTAGT. The CDR3 goes from the cysteine to the phenylalanine over 13 residues. Only the CDR3 part of the read is kept: 39 bases, read in frame from the first base. Library generation was performed with the immunoSEQ multiplex PCR assay. In most patients, genomic DNA was isolated using the Qiagen DNeasy Blood and Tissue Kit and sent frozen to Adaptive Biotechnologies for TCR sequencing. For most patients, high-throughput TCR-beta CDR3 sequencing of genomic DNA was performed by Adaptive Biotechnologies. Turning to the authors' computational methods: TCR sequencing data were retrieved from Adaptive's ImmunoSEQ software for 15 to 20 patients, whereas a few other patients were processed with MiXCR and VDJtools. CD4 versus CD8 sorting errors were corrected by removing sequences found in both subsets at a frequency ratio below 5:1. CDR3 nucleotide sequences shared between donor and recipient were removed because the origin of such sequences could not be assigned. Alloreactive clones required at least 2-fold expansion over unstimulated cells and minimum CFSE-low frequency of 0.002% (template counts) or 0.001% (read counts). Clones detected in sequenced pre-transplant spleen, lymph node, or MLR CFSE-low populations of the donor or recipient were defined as mappable. Cumulative frequency of alloreactive clones was calculated as a percentage of all sequences weighted by copy number. The table comes from immuneACCESS by way of TCRdb, which keeps in-frame sequences with V and J called. Part of the clones is missing from these tables; in studies checked, under half for an unresolved V gene and the rest for unknown reasons. Clone size and V and J calls were adopted from that table, with D and trimming inferred from the DNA. Present in this sample are about 90,000 clones, about 95% of which were seen just once. Together, the top ten hold over 0.15% of the sample.

What the time point label conveys for this sample: cells obtained before transplantation from donor or recipient. CD3+CD4+ and CD3+CD8+ populations were FACS-sorted from unstimulated pre-transplant donor and recipient cells taken from spleen or lymph nodes. Points the paper makes about the study in general: The relatively low number and heterogeneity of intestinal transplant patients limited the conclusions. GvH clones turned up in recipient bone marrow, with some appearing earlier in ileal mucosa or blood, a pattern consistent with an intestinal mucosal origin. High GvH to HvG T cell clonal ratios were observed in the allografts of patients with donor T cell macrochimerism. Early after transplant, declines in HvG clones were associated with peak levels of circulating GvH clones.

The sequencing here drew on unstimulated CD4+ T cells sorted from spleen or lymph node cells, taken before transplant. The sequence was obtained from a human donor who was the organ donor for an intestinal transplant. This receptor chain uses TRBV6-4 and TRBJ2-7; TRBD2 could be the D gene, as 5 bases match. At the DNA level, the sequence is TGTGCCAGCAGTGACTCGAAGCGGCAGGAGCAGTACTTC. It translates to CASSDSKRQEQYF.